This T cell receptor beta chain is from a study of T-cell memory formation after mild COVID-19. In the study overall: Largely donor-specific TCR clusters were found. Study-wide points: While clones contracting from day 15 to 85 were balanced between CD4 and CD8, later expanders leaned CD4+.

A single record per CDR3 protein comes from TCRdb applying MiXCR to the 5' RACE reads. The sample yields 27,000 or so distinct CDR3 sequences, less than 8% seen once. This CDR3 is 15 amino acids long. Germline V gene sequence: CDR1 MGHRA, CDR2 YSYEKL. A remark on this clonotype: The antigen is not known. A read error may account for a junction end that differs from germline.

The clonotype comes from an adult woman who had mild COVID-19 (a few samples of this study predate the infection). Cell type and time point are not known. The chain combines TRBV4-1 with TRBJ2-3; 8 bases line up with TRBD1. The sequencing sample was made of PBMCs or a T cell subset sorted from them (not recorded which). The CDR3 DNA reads TGCGACAGCAGCCGCGCAGGACAGGGACCACGAGGGCAGTATTTT. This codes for CDSSRAGQGPRGQYF.